The clone carrying this T cell receptor (beta chain) came up many times. These data originate in a study of T-cell reconstitution after alpha-beta-depleted transplantation in children. Preparation of the TCRbeta library used unique molecular identifiers. TCRdb passed the PCR reads through MiXCR, listing each CDR3 protein once. Of hundreds of thousands of distinct CDR3 sequences listed, around 13% were seen once; the top ten hold around 5.6%. Trimming left V 1 base short and J 10 bases short, with 11 bases between. CDR3 size: 13 residues. The V gene's germline CDR1 is SGHTA and CDR2 FQGNSA. The sequence came from a human donor who donated a stem cell graft to a child with combined immunodeficiency. The specimen comprised PBMCs from the stem cell graft donor, sampled from the stem cell graft. The gene calls are TRBV7-2 and TRBJ2-1; tentatively, D is TRBD1 or TRBD2 (5 bases each). The CDR3 bases are TGTGCCAGCAGCTTAGTTCATCGGGACGAGCAGTTCTTC. This codes for CASSLVHRDEQFF.